At least ten counts were recorded for the clone carrying this T cell receptor beta chain. This sample is part of a study of T cells in Graves' hyperthyroidism and ophthalmopathy. The PBMCs studied were ones that came from 10 ml fresh peripheral blood. The CDR3 sequence is 14 residues long. Germline loops: CDR1 GTSNPN, CDR2 SVGIG (reference sequence). The V gene lost 5 bases and the J gene lost 0 bases, with 13 bases spanning the gap. TCR beta CDR3 sequences were amplified from RNA transcripts. Using the HTBI primer set, a first-round RT-PCR was run on the TCR CDR3. MiXCR was run by TCRdb on the multiplex PCR reads, yielding one entry per CDR3 protein. The sample consists of nearly 600,000 distinct CDR3 sequences, 11% to 15% of them appearing once.

The source material was blood. This TCR came from a woman in her late teens or twenties with Graves' ophthalmopathy. The chain links TRBV30 to TRBJ1-2, with D possibly TRBD1 on 5 matching bases. CDR3 DNA sequence: TGTGCCTGGGGGGACTACGCAACTAACTATGGCTACACCTTC. Translated: CAWGDYATNYGYTF. The whole variable domain, filled in from reference TRBV30 and TRBJ1-2, reads SQTIHQWPATLVQPVGSPLSLECTVEGTSNPNLYWYRQAAGRGLQLLFYSVGIGQISSEVPQNLSASRPQDRQFILSSKKLLLSDSGFYLCAWGDYATNYGYTFGSGTRLTVV.